The 16 T cell receptor beta chains below come from one sample, sequenced in a study of post-analysis software for immune sequencing data. General study results and limits: Controls showed lower frequencies than patients for roughly five TRBV segments, and TRBV5-6, TRBV5-1 and TRBV20-1 were among these.

Antigens for these TCRs are unknown. Unique molecular identifiers were present in the TCR beta cDNA libraries. TCRdb fed the PCR reads into MiXCR, producing one record per CDR3 protein. Found here are some 450,000 distinct CDR3 sequences, approximately 46% of them singletons; the top ten hold roughly 12%. Sequencing was carried out using blood. The receptor set was obtained from a girl aged 10 to 17 with multiple sclerosis.

This clonotype was seen just once. The gene calls are TRBV7-9 and TRBJ2-7, with 9 bases fitting TRBD2. V dropped 0 bases and J dropped 2; count of bases not matched to a gene: 11. The CDR3 totals 18 residues. Looked up from germline, CDR1 is SEHNR and CDR2 is FQNEAQ (reference sequence). CDR3: CASSLAELRLAGTYEQYF. The CDR3 bases are TGTGCCAGCAGCTTAGCGGAATTGCGGCTAGCGGGAACCTACGAGCAGTACTTC.

This clonotype occurred a few times. This chain uses TRBV20-1 with TRBJ2-7; D remains ambiguous. The CDR3 runs to 14 residues. Germline V gene lookup returns CDR1 DFQATT and CDR2 SNEGSKA (reference sequence). Trimming pared 5 bases from V and 2 bases from J, leaving 16 bases between. CDR3 nucleotide sequence: TGCAGTGCTGGTAAGCGCCGCGAGGCCTACGAGCAGTACTTC. Its translation: CSAGKRREAYEQYF.

J is TRBJ2-7 and V is TRBV12-3 or TRBV12-4, with TRBD2 as a possible D gene (5 bases). The CDR3 extends over 14 amino acids. The V gene lost 3 bases and the J gene lost 3 bases, with 12 bases spanning the gap. The CDR3 bases are TGTGCCAGCAGTTTCTCTAGCCAGGACTACGAGCAGTACTTC. Its translation: CASSFSSQDYEQYF.

The V gene is TRBV3-1, the J gene TRBJ2-2, with TRBD1 as a possible D gene (6 bases). Germline values: CDR1 LGHDT, CDR2 YNNKEL (reference sequence). The CDR3 covers 16 residues. Deletions cut 0 bases from V and 4 bases from J, with 12 bases between. The CDR3 reads CASSQDSRGGTGELFF. For the CDR3, the DNA is TGTGCCAGCAGCCAAGATAGCAGGGGCGGCACCGGGGAGCTGTTTTTT.

CDR3 in DNA: TGCGCCAGCAGCTTGGTTCCGGGTGGGGCAGATACGCAGTATTTT. It codes for CASSLVPGGADTQYF. The genes are TRBV5-1 and TRBJ2-3; the D is unclear. This CDR3 is 15 amino acids long. Germline CDR1 SGHRS, CDR2 YFSETQ. V gave up 0 bases and J gave up 4 bases, with 12 bases separating them.

The genes are TRBV20-1 and TRBJ2-5; 8 nucleotides match TRBD2. The germline V gene encodes CDR1 DFQATT and CDR2 SNEGSKA (reference sequence). The CDR3 runs to 15 residues. The J segment lost 3 bases and the V segment lost 0 bases, leaving 6 bases of the junction unmatched. CDR3 nucleotide sequence: TGCAGTGCTAGAGATGGAGCGGGAGTCGAAGAGACCCAGTACTTC. Protein product: CSARDGAGVEETQYF.

This sequence joins TRBV7-9 and TRBJ2-7, with unresolved D. The V end lost 2 bases, the J end lost 4 bases, and 6 bases lay between the germline ends. The CDR3 contains 12 residues. Germline lookup yields CDR1 SEHNR and CDR2 FQNEAQ (reference sequence). The CDR3 protein is CASSLMSYEQYF. The DNA for the CDR3 is TGTGCCAGCAGCTTAATGAGTTACGAGCAGTACTTC.

This clonotype was observed a handful of times. The chain links TRBV6-1 to TRBJ1-6; TRBD1 might be the D (5 bases). Germline V gives CDR1 MNHNS, CDR2 SASEGT. V was cut by 6 bases and J by 0 bases, with 15 bases left in between. The CDR3 totals 17 residues. The CDR3 spells CASSNGPGSSYNSPLHF. CDR3 nucleotide sequence: TGTGCCAGCAGCAACGGGCCAGGGAGCTCCTATAATTCACCCCTCCACTTT.

The V gene is TRBV20-1, the J gene TRBJ2-5; 7 bases align to TRBD2. J lost 5 bases, V lost 5 bases, and 14 bases had no gene match. Germline CDR1 DFQATT, CDR2 SNEGSKA (reference sequence). There are 15 residues in the CDR3. CDR3 nucleotide sequence: TGCAGTGCTCCCCGGGACTACTGGGAGTACGAGACCCAGTACTTC. Translated, it gives CSAPRDYWEYETQYF.

This clonotype was seen only a few times. The chain combines TRBV6-5 with TRBJ2-7, with TRBD2 matching 12 bases. The CDR3 runs 19 residues. The trim removed 4 bases at V and 0 bases at J, leaving 13 bases unmatched. Germline V gene sequence: CDR1 MNHEY, CDR2 SVGAGI. CDR3 sequence (DNA): TGTGCCAGCAGTTTTGAGCGTGGACTAGCGGGACCGATCTCCTACGAGCAGTACTTC. It yields the protein CASSFERGLAGPISYEQYF.

The CDR3 bases are TGTGCCAGCAGTTTAGCTACTAGCGGGAGGGGTTCATCGTACTTC. Translation gives CASSLATSGRGSSYF. This sequence joins TRBV28 and TRBJ2-7, with TRBD2 identical over 13 bases. The CDR3 has 15 residues. V shed 2 bases, J shed 12 bases, and the junction held 10 bases outside the gene matches. Germline assignment: CDR1 MDHEN and CDR2 SYDVKM.

V usage is TRBV29-1 and J usage is TRBJ2-1; TRBD1 matches 8 bases. V shed 7 bases and J 6 bases; nucleotides not matched to a gene: 8. The CDR3 totals 13 residues. CDR1 and CDR2 (germline): SQVTM, ANQGSEA. In DNA form, the CDR3 reads TGCAGCGGATCAAAGACAGGGGCCAATGAGCAGTTCTTC. Its translation: CSGSKTGANEQFF.

The CDR3 is CSARQGSESPLHF. CDR3 in DNA: TGCAGCGCCAGACAGGGTTCCGAATCACCCCTCCACTTT. The V gene is TRBV29-1, the J gene TRBJ1-6, with 7 bases identical to TRBD1. Germline V gene data show CDR1 as SQVTM and CDR2 as ANQGSEA. V trimming: 7 bases; J trimming: 10 bases; junction bases outside the gene matches: 10. The CDR3 sequence is 13 residues long.

The chain has TRBV10-3 and TRBJ2-3; D unresolved. This CDR3 is 13 amino acids long. V was pared by 5 bases and J by 1 base, with 7 bases between. Germline V gene lookup returns CDR1 ENHRY and CDR2 SYGVKD. The CDR3 protein is CAISLRGTDTQYF. The DNA for the CDR3 is TGTGCCATCAGTTTAAGGGGCACAGATACGCAGTATTTT.

The chain employs TRBV20-1 and TRBJ2-1; TRBD2 matches 7 bases. The J segment lost 4 bases and the V segment lost 2 bases, leaving 11 bases of the junction unmatched. Germline lookup yields CDR1 DFQATT and CDR2 SNEGSKA (reference sequence). The CDR3 consists of 16 residues. Here the CDR3 reads CSARNVVAGIYNEQFF. DNA of the CDR3: TGCAGTGCTAGAAACGTGGTAGCGGGTATATACAATGAGCAGTTCTTC.

This clonotype has a handful of counts. This chain joins TRBV7-9 and TRBJ1-1; D might be TRBD1 (5 bases). CDR3 size: 13 residues. V lost 5 bases and J 6 bases, leaving 13 bases between the germline ends. Germline lookup yields CDR1 SEHNR and CDR2 FQNEAQ (reference sequence). The CDR3 region has the DNA TGTGCCAGCAGCCAAGGAGGGGAGGCTGAAGCTTTCTTT. It translates to CASSQGGEAEAFF.